This T cell receptor (beta chain) was sequenced during a study of CD8 T cells in ankylosing spondylitis. This clonotype was detected only a few times. Its antigen is not identified. TCRdb reanalysed the 5' RACE reads using MiXCR and keeps one entry per CDR3 protein. The data contain 200,000 to 250,000 distinct CDR3 sequences, about 11% of them singletons. Study results and caveats: Matched synovial fluid from ankylosing spondylitis patients was reported to be enriched for disease-linked clones.

The V gene's germline CDR1 is SGHTA and CDR2 FQGNSA. The CDR3 contains 15 residues. Deletions cut 1 base from V and 8 bases from J, with 15 bases between. This chain links TRBV7-2 with TRBJ2-4; D is ambiguous. The TCR comes from a male donor with ankylosing spondylitis or in good health (not recorded which). The sequencing sample was made of blood, either unsorted or a sorted T cell fraction (not recorded which). The CDR3 DNA follows: TGTGCCAGCAGCTTAGTCGGAGATCTTTGGGACATTCAGTACTTC. It codes for CASSLVGDLWDIQYF.